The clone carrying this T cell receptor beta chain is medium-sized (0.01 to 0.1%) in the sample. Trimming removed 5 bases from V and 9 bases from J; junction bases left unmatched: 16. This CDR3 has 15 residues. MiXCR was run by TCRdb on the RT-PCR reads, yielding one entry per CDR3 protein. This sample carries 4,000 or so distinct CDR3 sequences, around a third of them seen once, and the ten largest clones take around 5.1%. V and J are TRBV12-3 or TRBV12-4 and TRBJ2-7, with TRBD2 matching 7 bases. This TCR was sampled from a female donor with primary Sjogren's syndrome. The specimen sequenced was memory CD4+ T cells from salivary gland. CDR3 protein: CASSPPGLPGGAQYF. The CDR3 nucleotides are TGTGCCAGCAGTCCACCGGGACTACCAGGAGGGGCGCAGTACTTC.